This T cell receptor beta chain was sequenced during a study of blood T cell repertoires in COVID-19. Overall study: Samples taken during acute and convalescent COVID-19 were collected in the United States, Italy and Spain. T cells, B-cell-depleted T cells, or PBMCs provided the cDNA or gDNA that served as material.

Germline-derived CDR1 and CDR2 are SGHNT and YENEEA. The V end lost 0 bases, the J end lost 4 bases, and 4 bases lay between the germline ends. This CDR3 has 12 amino acids. Per the authors' pipeline: Reference gene primer amplification in the assay estimated nucleated cell counts. The table came from immunoSEQ multiplex PCR; TCRdb's copy has only in-frame clones and leaves some out. D and trimming come from the DNA, and the V and J calls and clone size come from that table. In the table there are roughly 54,000 clones, over 75% of which are singletons. Sequences were obtained from peripheral blood. The receptor was isolated from a human donor in a cohort sampled during active COVID-19. The chain couples TRBV11-3 to TRBJ2-7; D call uncertain. CDR3 nucleotides: TGTGCCAGCAGCTTAGACGGGTACGAGCAGTACTTC. It translates to CASSLDGYEQYF. The complete variable domain, with remaining parts taken from reference TRBV11-3 and TRBJ2-7, reads EAGVVQSPRYKIIEKKQPVAFWCNPISGHNTLYWYLQNLGQGPELLIRYENEEAVDDSQLPKDRFSAERLKGVDSTLKIQPAELGDSAVYLCASSLDGYEQYFGPGTRLTVT.